These 15 T cell receptor beta chains originate from one sample sequenced in a study of OX40 agonist ivuxolimab in advanced cancers. TCRdb keeps only in-frame clones here, not all; method: immunoSEQ multiplex PCR. The table has about 72,000 clones, 75% to 90% seen once. The specimen was CD4+ or CD8+ T cells sorted from blood, collected in a trial of the OX40 agonist ivuxolimab. The receptors shown here come from an adult with an advanced solid tumor such as melanoma, head and neck, liver or kidney cancer.

The genes are TRBV5-1 and TRBJ2-3, with 11 bases lining up with TRBD2. The CDR3 runs to 15 residues. Germline V CDR1 and CDR2: SGHRS, YFSETQ. V lost 4 bases, J lost 2 bases, and 3 bases stayed unmatched. The CDR3 bases are TGCGCCAGCAGCCAGACTAGCGGGGTCACAGATACGCAGTATTTT. Translated, it gives CASSQTSGVTDTQYF.

V is TRBV30 and J is TRBJ2-3; D is undetermined. V lost 3 bases and J 0 bases, leaving 16 bases between the germline ends. Germline assignment: CDR1 GTSNPN and CDR2 SVGIG (reference sequence). CDR3 size: 16 residues. CDR3 loop: CAWSSPPPSSTDTQYF. In DNA, the CDR3 is TGTGCCTGGAGCTCTCCTCCCCCATCTAGCACAGATACGCAGTATTTT.

This clone was seen just once. The CDR3 DNA is TGTGCCAGCAGTGAAGCGCTTGGCGGGGGTGCTAATGAGCAGTTCTTC. Translated: CASSEALGGGANEQFF. The chain carries TRBV6-1 and TRBJ2-1; 7 positions agree with TRBD2. Germline V gene sequence: CDR1 MNHNS, CDR2 SASEGT. The CDR3 length is 16 residues. The V gene end was trimmed by 0 bases and the J gene end by 7 bases; junction bases not matched to a gene: 9.

V gene TRBV7-2 combines with J gene TRBJ2-5; D is perhaps TRBD2 (5 bases). V was clipped by 5 bases and J by 4 bases, with 11 bases between them. Per the germline V gene, CDR1 is SGHTA and CDR2 is FQGNSA. The CDR3 length is 13 residues. The CDR3: CASSPLVAETQYF. CDR3 DNA: TGTGCCAGCAGCCCACTAGTGGCAGAGACCCAGTACTTC.

The chain recombines TRBV14 with TRBJ1-1; D is ambiguous. The CDR3 runs to 13 residues. Trimming removed 4 bases from V and 4 bases from J, with 10 bases in between. The germline V gene encodes CDR1 SGHDN and CDR2 FVKESK. The CDR3 spells CASSREFTTEAFF. In DNA, the CDR3 is TGTGCCAGCAGCCGAGAGTTCACCACTGAAGCTTTCTTT.

The sample holds a few counts of this clone. The CDR3 nucleotides are TGTGCCAGCAGCACACGAGCGGGGGGACTACTACTTAGCTCCTACGAGCAGTACTTC. Protein: CASSTRAGGLLLSSYEQYF. The chain links TRBV13 to TRBJ2-7; 9 nucleotides line up with TRBD2. Germline V gene data show CDR1 as PRHDT and CDR2 as FYEKMQ (reference sequence). The CDR3 contains 19 residues. Losses at the gene ends were 5 bases for V and 0 bases for J; bases not matched to a gene: 17.

This rearrangement joins TRBV6-1 to TRBJ2-5; perhaps D is TRBD1 or TRBD2 (5 bases each). The germline CDR1 and CDR2 sequences are MNHNS and SASEGT. The length of the CDR3 is 16 residues. Trimming cost V 2 bases and J 4 bases, with 17 bases left between them. The CDR3 DNA is TGTGCCAGCAGTGAAAGCCTAGGGACGAAGGGAGAGACCCAGTACTTC. Its translation is CASSESLGTKGETQYF.

The genes are TRBV5-1 and TRBJ1-2, with 8 bases fitting TRBD1. V trimming: 4 bases; J trimming: 3 bases; junction bases outside the gene matches: 17. This CDR3 is built from 18 residues. Germline lookup yields CDR1 SGHRS and CDR2 YFSETQ. CDR3 DNA: TGCGCCAGCAGCCCCCGACAGGGGCCCGCTTGGGGTGACTATGGCTACACCTTC. Translated: CASSPRQGPAWGDYGYTF. Full variable domain (missing parts from reference TRBV5-1 and TRBJ1-2): KAGVTQTPRYLIKTRGQQVTLSCSPISGHRSVSWYQQTPGQGLQFLFEYFSETQRNKGNFPGRFSGRQFSNSRSEMNVSTLELGDSALYLCASSPRQGPAWGDYGYTFGSGTRLTVV.

The J gene is TRBJ1-3, the V gene TRBV11-2; 7 bases are a match to TRBD1. The germline V gene has CDR1 SGHAT and CDR2 FQNNGV. Trimming cost V 2 bases and J 0 bases; bases outside gene matches: 4. The CDR3 is made up of 16 amino acids. CDR3: CASSLIRGSSGNTIYF. The CDR3 DNA reads TGTGCCAGCAGCTTAATCAGGGGGAGCTCTGGAAACACCATATATTTT. The full variable domain, completed using reference TRBV11-2 and TRBJ1-3, is EAGVAQSPRYKIIEKRQSVAFWCNPISGHATLYWYQQILGQGPKLLIQFQNNGVVDDSQLPKDRFSAERLKGVDSTLKIQPAKLEDSAVYLCASSLIRGSSGNTIYFGEGSWLTVV.

The V and J genes are TRBV11-2 and TRBJ2-5; D is unresolved. The length of the CDR3 is 11 residues. V shed 5 bases and J shed 9 bases, with 10 bases lying between them. CDR1 SGHAT and CDR2 FQNNGV come from the germline V gene. The CDR3 bases are TGTGCCAGCAGCCCCGGGTTGTCCCAGTACTTC. Protein: CASSPGLSQYF.

The V gene is TRBV29-1, the J gene TRBJ2-2; weak D call: TRBD1 (5 bases). Germline lookup yields CDR1 SQVTM and CDR2 ANQGSEA. V gave up 0 bases and J gave up 0 bases, with 5 bases separating them. CDR3 length equals 14 residues. The CDR3 DNA is TGCAGCGTTGAAGAAGGGGCGAACACCGGGGAGCTGTTTTTT. Translating it yields CSVEEGANTGELFF.

The chain recombines TRBV6-1 with TRBJ1-4; 8 nucleotides line up with TRBD1. Trimming removed 4 bases from V and 7 bases from J; junction bases left unmatched: 5. The CDR3 spans 14 residues. Germline V lookup: CDR1 MNHNS, CDR2 SASEGT. The CDR3, as DNA: TGTGCCAGCAGTGTCGGACAGGGTCGTGAAAAACTGTTTTTT. It encodes CASSVGQGREKLFF.

The genes are TRBV29-1 and TRBJ1-6; D gene uncertain. The CDR3 spans 13 residues. V shed 7 bases and J shed 4 bases, with 11 bases lying between them. CDR1 is SQVTM and CDR2 is ANQGSEA in the germline V gene. CDR3 region: CSAGQSYNSPLHF. The CDR3 nucleotides are TGCAGCGCCGGCCAGAGTTATAATTCACCCCTCCACTTT.

The chain uses TRBV7-2 and TRBJ2-3; no clear D gene. The CDR3 has 17 amino acids. Germline values: CDR1 SGHTA, CDR2 FQGNSA. V gave up 6 bases and J gave up 0 bases, with 19 bases separating them. The CDR3 coding sequence is TGTGCCAGCAGTCCCTTCCCTGCGGTTCCTAGCACAGATACGCAGTATTTT. Protein product: CASSPFPAVPSTDTQYF.

A word on this clone: Other DNA sequences in this sample translate to the same CDR3. The chain combines TRBV19 with TRBJ2-2; D unresolved. Trimming took off 4 bases at V and 0 bases at J, with 6 bases between the two ends. Germline CDR1 and CDR2: LNHDA and SQIVND (reference sequence). The CDR3 extends over 14 amino acids. The CDR3 coding sequence is TGTGCCAGTAGTAGGGGTTCGAACACCGGGGAGCTGTTTTTT. This encodes CASSRGSNTGELFF.